One and the same sample provided the 4 T cell receptor beta chains below, sequenced in a study of response to subunit inactivated influenza vaccine. TCRdb re-analysed the RT-PCR reads in MiXCR, keeping a single row per CDR3 protein. Of about 500,000 distinct CDR3 sequences in the sample, 15% to 20% are singletons; the top ten hold 2.5% to 3.5%. Specimen: CD4+ T cells sorted from PBMCs, collected less than 30 months after vaccination. The receptors derive from a man between 50 and 75 years old who received an inactivated influenza vaccine.

Only one count was recorded for this clonotype. An end of the junction differs from the germline gene, which may be a read error. This chain joins TRBV20-1 and TRBJ2-7; possible D gene TRBD2, 5 bases. The length of the CDR3 is 12 residues. In germline, CDR1 is DFQATT, CDR2 SNEGSKA (reference sequence). The CDR3 region is CSARDRRWERYF. CDR3 DNA: TGCAGTGCTAGAGATCGGAGATGGGAGCGGTACTTC.

The CDR3 spells CAISSRPETEAFF. DNA of the CDR3: TGTGCCATCAGTTCCAGACCTGAGACTGAAGCTTTCTTT. The chain uses TRBV10-3 and TRBJ1-1, with D unclear. V lost 5 bases and J 5 bases, leaving 12 bases between the germline ends. The CDR3 is 13 amino acids. Germline-derived CDR1 and CDR2 are ENHRY and SYGVKD.

The V and J genes are TRBV7-3 and TRBJ2-3, with D tentatively TRBD1 or TRBD2 (5 bases each). The CDR3 length is 14 residues. V was clipped by 5 bases and J by 4 bases, with 13 bases between them. Germline CDR1 is SGHTA and CDR2 is FQGTGA. DNA for the CDR3: TGTGCCAGCAGCCCCCTGGGGGTAGCAGATACGCAGTATTTT. It is translated as CASSPLGVADTQYF.

The chain employs TRBV11-2 and TRBJ2-1; the match to TRBD2 covers 10 bases. CDR1 is SGHAT, CDR2 FQNNGV, per germline. CDR3 length: 18 amino acids. V shed 0 bases, J shed 2 bases, and the junction held 7 bases outside the gene matches. CDR3 nucleotide sequence: TGTGCCAGCAGCTTAGACCCAACAGCGGGAGGGGCCTACAATGAGCAGTTCTTC. Protein: CASSLDPTAGGAYNEQFF.